This T cell receptor (beta chain) was observed in a study of shared clonotypes between healthy human individuals. J gave up 5 bases and V 4 bases, and 7 bases lay outside the gene matches. CDR1 MGHRA and CDR2 YSYEKL come from the germline V gene. The CDR3 covers 15 residues. Using immunoSEQ multiplex PCR, the repertoire was profiled, and TCRdb retains in-frame clones only, with some absent. The data show around 2,000,000 clones, about 95% seen once. Positive CCR7 selection of CD45RO-negative cells yielded the naive CD8 cells, and terminally differentiated effector memory CD45RA+ cells were excluded. This TCR came from a man aged 18-30 years in good health. The chain combines TRBV4-1 with TRBJ2-7; 11 nucleotides align to TRBD2. The source material was naive CD8+ T cells sorted from blood. The CDR3 spells CASSPGLAGMHEQYF. CDR3 nucleotide sequence: TGCGCCAGCAGCCCAGGACTAGCGGGCATGCACGAGCAGTACTTC.